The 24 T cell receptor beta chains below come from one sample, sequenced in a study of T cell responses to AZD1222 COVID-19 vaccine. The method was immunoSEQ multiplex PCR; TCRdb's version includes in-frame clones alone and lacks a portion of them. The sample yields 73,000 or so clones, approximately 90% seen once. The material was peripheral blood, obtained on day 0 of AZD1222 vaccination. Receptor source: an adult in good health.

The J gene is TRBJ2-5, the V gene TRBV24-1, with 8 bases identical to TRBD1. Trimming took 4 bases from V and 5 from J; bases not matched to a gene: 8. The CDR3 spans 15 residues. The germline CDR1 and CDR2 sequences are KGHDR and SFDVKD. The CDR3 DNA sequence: TGTGCCACCAGTGAGGAATCAGGGGGCCGGGAGACCCAGTACTTC. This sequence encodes CATSEESGGRETQYF.

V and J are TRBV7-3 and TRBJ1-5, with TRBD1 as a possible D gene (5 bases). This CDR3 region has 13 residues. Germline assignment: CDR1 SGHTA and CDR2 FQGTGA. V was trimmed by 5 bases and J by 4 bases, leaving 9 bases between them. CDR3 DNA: TGTGCCAGCAGCCTGGACATTAATCAGCCCCAGCATTTT. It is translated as CASSLDINQPQHF.

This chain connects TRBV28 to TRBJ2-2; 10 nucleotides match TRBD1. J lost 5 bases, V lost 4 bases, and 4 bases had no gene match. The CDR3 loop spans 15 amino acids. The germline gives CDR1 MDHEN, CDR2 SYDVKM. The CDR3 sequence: CASSWQDRGTGELFF. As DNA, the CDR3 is TGTGCCAGCAGTTGGCAGGACAGGGGGACCGGGGAGCTGTTTTTT.

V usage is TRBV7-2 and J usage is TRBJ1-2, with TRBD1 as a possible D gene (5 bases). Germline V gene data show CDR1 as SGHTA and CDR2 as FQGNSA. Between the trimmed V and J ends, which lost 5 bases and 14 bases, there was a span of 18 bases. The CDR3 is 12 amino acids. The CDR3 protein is CASSPSMGRETF. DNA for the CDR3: TGTGCCAGCAGCCCTAGCATGGGACGGGAAACCTTC.

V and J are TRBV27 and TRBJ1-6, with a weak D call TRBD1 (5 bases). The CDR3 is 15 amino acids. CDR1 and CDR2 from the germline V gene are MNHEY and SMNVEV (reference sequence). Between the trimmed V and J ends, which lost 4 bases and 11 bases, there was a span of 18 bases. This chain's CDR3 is CASSSSGPMLTPLHF. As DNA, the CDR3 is TGTGCCAGCAGTTCCTCGGGACCCATGTTGACACCCCTCCACTTT.

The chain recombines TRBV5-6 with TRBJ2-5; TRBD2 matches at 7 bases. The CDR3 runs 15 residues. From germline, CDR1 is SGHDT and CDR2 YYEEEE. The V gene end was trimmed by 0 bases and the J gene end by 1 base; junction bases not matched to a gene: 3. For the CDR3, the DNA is TGTGCCAGCAGCTTGGCGGGGAGGGGCCAAGAGACCCAGTACTTC. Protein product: CASSLAGRGQETQYF.

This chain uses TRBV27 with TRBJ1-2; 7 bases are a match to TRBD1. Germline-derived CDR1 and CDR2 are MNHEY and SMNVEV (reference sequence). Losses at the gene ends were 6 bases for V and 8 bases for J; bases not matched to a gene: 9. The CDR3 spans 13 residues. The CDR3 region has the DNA TGTGCCAGCAGCCGAGGGGGCCTTGAGGGCTACACCTTC. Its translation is CASSRGGLEGYTF.

For the CDR3, the DNA is TGTGCCAGCAGCCAAGATCAGTGGAACACAGATACGCAGTATTTT. Amino acid sequence: CASSQDQWNTDTQYF. The rearrangement joins TRBV3-1 (or the pseudogene TRBV3-2) to TRBJ2-3; D is unresolved. Germline CDR1 LGHDT, CDR2 YNNKEL (reference sequence). This CDR3 region has 15 residues. The V end lost 0 bases, the J end lost 2 bases, and 9 bases lay between the germline ends.

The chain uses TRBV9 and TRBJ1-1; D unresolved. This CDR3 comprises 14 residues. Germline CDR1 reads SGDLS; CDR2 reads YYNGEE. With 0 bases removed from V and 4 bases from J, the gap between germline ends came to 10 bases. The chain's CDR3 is CASSVVKGGTEAFF. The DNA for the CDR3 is TGTGCCAGCAGCGTAGTTAAGGGAGGCACTGAAGCTTTCTTT.

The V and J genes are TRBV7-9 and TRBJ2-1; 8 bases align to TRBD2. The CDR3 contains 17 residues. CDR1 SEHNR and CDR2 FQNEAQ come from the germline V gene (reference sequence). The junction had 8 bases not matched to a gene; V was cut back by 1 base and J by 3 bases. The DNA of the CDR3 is TGTGCCAGCAGCTTAGAAGTCGGACTAGCACACTACAATGAGCAGTTCTTC. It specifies CASSLEVGLAHYNEQFF. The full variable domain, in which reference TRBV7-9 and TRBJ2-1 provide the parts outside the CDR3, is DTGVSQNPRHKITKRGQNVTFRCDPISEHNRLYWYRQTLGQGPEFLTYFQNEAQLEKSRLLSDRFSAERPKGSFSTLEIQRTEQGDSAMYLCASSLEVGLAHYNEQFFGPGTRLTVL.

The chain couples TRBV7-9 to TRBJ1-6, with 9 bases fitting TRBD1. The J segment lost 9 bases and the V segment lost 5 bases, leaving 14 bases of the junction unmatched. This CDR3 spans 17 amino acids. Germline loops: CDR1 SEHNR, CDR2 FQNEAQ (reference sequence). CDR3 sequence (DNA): TGTGCCAGCAGCACGGGACAGGGCATCACGTTTGGTTCACCCCTCCACTTT. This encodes CASSTGQGITFGSPLHF.

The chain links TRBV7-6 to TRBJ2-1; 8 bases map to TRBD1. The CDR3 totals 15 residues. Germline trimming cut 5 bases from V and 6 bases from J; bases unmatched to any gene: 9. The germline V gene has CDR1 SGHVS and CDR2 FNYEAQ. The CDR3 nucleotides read TGTGCCAGCAGCCGTGGGACAGGAACCCCCAATGAGCAGTTCTTC. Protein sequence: CASSRGTGTPNEQFF.

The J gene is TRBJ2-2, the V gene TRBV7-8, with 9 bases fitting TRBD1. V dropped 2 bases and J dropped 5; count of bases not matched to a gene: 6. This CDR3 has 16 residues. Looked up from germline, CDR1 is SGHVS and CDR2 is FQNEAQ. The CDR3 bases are TGTGCCAGCAGCTTATTAGCTGGACAGGGGACCGGGGAGCTGTTTTTT. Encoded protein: CASSLLAGQGTGELFF.

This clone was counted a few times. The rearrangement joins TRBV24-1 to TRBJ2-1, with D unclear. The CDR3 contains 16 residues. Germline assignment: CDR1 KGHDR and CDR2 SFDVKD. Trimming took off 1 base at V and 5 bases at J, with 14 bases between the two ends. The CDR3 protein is CATSDLRAATDNEQFF. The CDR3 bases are TGTGCCACCAGTGATTTAAGGGCGGCAACGGACAATGAGCAGTTCTTC.

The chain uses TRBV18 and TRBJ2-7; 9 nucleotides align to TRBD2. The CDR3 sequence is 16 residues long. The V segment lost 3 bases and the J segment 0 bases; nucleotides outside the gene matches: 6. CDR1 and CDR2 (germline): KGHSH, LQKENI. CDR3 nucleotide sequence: TGTGCCAGCTCACCGCTTACTAGCGGGCCCTCCTACGAGCAGTACTTC. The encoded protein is CASSPLTSGPSYEQYF.

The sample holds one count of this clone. Here the CDR3 reads CASSLMGRTGELFF. In nucleotides, the CDR3 is TGTGCCAGCAGCTTAATGGGGAGGACCGGGGAGCTGTTTTTT. This chain joins TRBV7-3 and TRBJ2-2; D may be TRBD2 (6 bases). The CDR3 has 14 residues. V lost 1 base, J lost 5 bases, and 8 bases lay in between. Looked up from germline, CDR1 is SGHTA and CDR2 is FQGTGA. Together with reference TRBV7-3 and TRBJ2-2, the CDR3 gives the full variable domain: GAGVSQTPSNKVTEKGKYVELRCDPISGHTALYWYRQSLGQGPEFLIYFQGTGAADDSGLPNDRFFAVRPEGSVSTLKIQRTERGDSAVYLCASSLMGRTGELFFGEGSRLTVL.

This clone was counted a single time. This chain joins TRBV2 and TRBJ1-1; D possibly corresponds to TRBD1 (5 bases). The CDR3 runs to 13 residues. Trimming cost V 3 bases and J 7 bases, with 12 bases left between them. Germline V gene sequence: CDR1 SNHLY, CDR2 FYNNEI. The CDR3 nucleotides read TGTGCCAGCAGTGAGTGGGGGGAAGGTGAAGCTTTCTTT. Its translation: CASSEWGEGEAFF. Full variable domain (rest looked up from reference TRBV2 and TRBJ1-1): EPEVTQTPSHQVTQMGQEVILRCVPISNHLYFYWYRQILGQKVEFLVSFYNNEISEKSEIFDDQFSVERPDGSNFTLKIRSTKLEDSAMYFCASSEWGEGEAFFGQGTRLTVV.

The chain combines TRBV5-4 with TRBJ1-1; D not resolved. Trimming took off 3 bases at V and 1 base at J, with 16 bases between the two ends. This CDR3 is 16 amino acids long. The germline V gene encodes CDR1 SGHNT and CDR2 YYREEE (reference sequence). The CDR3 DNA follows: TGTGCCAGCAGCTCAGAATTGTTCCGGACGAACACTGAAGCTTTCTTT. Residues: CASSSELFRTNTEAFF.

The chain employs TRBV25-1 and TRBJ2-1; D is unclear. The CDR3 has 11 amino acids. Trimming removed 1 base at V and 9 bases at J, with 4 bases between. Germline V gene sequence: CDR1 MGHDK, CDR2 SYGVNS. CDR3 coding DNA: TGTGCCAGCAGTGAATCCTCTGAGCAGTTCTTC. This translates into CASSESSEQFF.

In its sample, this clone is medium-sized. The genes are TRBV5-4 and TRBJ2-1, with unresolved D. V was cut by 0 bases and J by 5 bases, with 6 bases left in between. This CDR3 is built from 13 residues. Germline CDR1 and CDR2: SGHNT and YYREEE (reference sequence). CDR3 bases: TGTGCCAGCAGCTTGGAGCGCAACAATGAGCAGTTCTTC. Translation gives CASSLERNNEQFF.

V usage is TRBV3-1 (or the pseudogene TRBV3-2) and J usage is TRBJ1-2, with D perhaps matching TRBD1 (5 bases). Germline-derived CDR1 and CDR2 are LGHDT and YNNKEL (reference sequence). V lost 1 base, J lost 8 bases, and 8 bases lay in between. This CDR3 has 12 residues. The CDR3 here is CASSQGGLGYTF. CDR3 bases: TGTGCCAGCAGCCAAGGGGGGTTGGGCTACACCTTC.

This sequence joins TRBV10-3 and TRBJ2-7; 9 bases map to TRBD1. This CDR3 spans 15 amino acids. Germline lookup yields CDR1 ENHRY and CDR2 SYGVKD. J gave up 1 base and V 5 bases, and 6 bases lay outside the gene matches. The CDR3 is CAISRTGGMSYEQYF. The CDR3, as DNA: TGTGCCATCAGTCGAACAGGGGGCATGTCCTACGAGCAGTACTTC.

CDR3 residues: CASRSGTANTEAFF. The CDR3 nucleotides are TGCGCCAGCAGATCCGGGACAGCGAACACTGAAGCTTTCTTT. The J gene is TRBJ1-1, the V gene TRBV5-1; TRBD1 matches 7 bases. CDR3 length: 14 amino acids. Germline V CDR1 and CDR2: SGHRS, YFSETQ. Trimming at V came to 5 bases and at J to 1 base, leaving 5 bases not matched to a gene.

Here the CDR3 DNA reads TGTGCCAGCAGTTTTACAGGGGGCGAGCAGTACTTC. It is translated as CASSFTGGEQYF. This chain joins TRBV27 and TRBJ2-7; TRBD1 matches at 8 bases. V trimming: 3 bases; J trimming: 6 bases; junction bases outside the gene matches: 1. CDR3 size: 12 residues. CDR1 is MNHEY, CDR2 SMNVEV, per germline (reference sequence).